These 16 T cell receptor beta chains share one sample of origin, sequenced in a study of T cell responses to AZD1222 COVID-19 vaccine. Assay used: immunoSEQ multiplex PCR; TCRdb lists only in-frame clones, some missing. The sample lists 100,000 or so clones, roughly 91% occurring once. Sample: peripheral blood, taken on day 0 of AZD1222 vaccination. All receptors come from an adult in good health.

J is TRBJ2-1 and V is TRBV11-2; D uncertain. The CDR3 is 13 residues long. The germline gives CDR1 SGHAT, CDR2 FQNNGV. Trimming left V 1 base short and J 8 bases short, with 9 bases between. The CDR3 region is CASSLVVWDEQFF. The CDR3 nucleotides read TGTGCCAGCAGCTTAGTAGTGTGGGATGAGCAGTTCTTC. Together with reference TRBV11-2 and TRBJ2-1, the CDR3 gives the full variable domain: EAGVAQSPRYKIIEKRQSVAFWCNPISGHATLYWYQQILGQGPKLLIQFQNNGVVDDSQLPKDRFSAERLKGVDSTLKIQPAKLEDSAVYLCASSLVVWDEQFFGPGTRLTVL.

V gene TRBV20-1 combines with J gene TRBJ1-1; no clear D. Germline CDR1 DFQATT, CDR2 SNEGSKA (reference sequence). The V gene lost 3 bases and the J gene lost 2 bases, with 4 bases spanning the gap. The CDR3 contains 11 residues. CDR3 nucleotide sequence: TGCAGTGCTAGCTTTAACACTGAAGCTTTCTTT. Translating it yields CSASFNTEAFF.

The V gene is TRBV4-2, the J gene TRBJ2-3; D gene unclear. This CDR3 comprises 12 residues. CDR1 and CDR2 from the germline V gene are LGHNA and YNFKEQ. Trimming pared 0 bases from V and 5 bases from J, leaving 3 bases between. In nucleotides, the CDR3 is TGTGCCAGCAGCCAAGAACAAGATACGCAGTATTTT. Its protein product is CASSQEQDTQYF.

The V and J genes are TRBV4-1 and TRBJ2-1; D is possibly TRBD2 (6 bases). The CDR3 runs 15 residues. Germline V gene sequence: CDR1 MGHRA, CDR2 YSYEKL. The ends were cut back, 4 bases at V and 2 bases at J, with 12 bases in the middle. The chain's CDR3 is CASSLLGTAYNEQFF. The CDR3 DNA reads TGCGCCAGCAGCCTACTCGGGACTGCCTACAATGAGCAGTTCTTC.

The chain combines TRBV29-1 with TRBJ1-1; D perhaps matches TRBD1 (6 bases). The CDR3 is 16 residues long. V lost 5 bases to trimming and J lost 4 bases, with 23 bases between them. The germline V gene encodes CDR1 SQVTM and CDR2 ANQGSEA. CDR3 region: CSVRLQKQGTSTEAFF. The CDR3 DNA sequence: TGCAGCGTTCGCCTACAGAAGCAGGGGACGTCCACTGAAGCTTTCTTT.

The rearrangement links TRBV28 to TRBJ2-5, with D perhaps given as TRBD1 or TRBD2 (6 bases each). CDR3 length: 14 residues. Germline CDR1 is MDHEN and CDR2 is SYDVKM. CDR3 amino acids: CAHRRGVVGETQYF. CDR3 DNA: TGTGCTCACCGTAGGGGGGTAGTGGGGGAGACCCAGTACTTC.

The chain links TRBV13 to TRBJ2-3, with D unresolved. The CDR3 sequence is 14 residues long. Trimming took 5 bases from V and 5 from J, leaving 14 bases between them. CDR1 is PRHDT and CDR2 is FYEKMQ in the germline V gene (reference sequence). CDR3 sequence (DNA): TGTGCCAGCAGCCTCGGTTCGAGAGGAGATACGCAGTATTTT. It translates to CASSLGSRGDTQYF. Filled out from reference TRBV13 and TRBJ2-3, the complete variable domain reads AAGVIQSPRHLIKEKRETATLKCYPIPRHDTVYWYQQGPGQDPQFLISFYEKMQSDKGSIPDRFSAQQFSDYHSELNMSSLELGDSALYFCASSLGSRGDTQYFGPGTRLTVL.

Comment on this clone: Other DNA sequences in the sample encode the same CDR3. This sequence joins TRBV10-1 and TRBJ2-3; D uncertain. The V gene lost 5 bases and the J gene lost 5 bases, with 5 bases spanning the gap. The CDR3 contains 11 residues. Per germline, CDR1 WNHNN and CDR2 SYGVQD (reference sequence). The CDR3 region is CASSREDTQYF. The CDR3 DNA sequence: TGCGCCAGCAGTCGTGAAGATACGCAGTATTTT.

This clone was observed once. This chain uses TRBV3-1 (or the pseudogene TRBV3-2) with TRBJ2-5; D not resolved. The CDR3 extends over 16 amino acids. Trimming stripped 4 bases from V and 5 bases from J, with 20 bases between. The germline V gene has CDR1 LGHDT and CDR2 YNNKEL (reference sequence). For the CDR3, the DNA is TGTGCCAGCAGCCTGAGGCTAAGGGATCCTAGGGAGACCCAGTACTTC. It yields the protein CASSLRLRDPRETQYF.

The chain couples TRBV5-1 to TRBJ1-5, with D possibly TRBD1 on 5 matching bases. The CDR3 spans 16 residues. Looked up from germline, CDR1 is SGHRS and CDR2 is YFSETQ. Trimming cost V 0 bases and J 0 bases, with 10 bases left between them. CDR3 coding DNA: TGCGCCAGCAGCTTGGAGGGCAGGGCTAGCAATCAGCCCCAGCATTTT. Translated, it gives CASSLEGRASNQPQHF.

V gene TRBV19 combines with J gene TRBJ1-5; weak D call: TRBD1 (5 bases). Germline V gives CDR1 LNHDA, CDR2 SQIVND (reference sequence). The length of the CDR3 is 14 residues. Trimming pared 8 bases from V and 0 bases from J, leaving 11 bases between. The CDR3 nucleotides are TGTGCCAGTGGAGACAGTTATAGCAATCAGCCCCAGCATTTT. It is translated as CASGDSYSNQPQHF.

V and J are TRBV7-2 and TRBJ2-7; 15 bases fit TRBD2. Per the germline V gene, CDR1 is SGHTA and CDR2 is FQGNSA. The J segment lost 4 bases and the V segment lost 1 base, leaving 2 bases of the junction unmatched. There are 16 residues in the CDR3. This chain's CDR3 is CASSLGTSGRAYEQYF. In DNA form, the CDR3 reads TGTGCCAGCAGCTTAGGGACTAGCGGGAGGGCTTACGAGCAGTACTTC.

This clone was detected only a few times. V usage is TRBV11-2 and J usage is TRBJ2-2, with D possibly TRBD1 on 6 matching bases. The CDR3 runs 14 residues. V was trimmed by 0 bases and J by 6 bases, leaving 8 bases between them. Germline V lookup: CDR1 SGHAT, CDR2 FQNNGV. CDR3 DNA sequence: TGTGCCAGCAGCTTAGAGTCAGGGGCCGGGGAGCTGTTTTTT. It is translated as CASSLESGAGELFF.

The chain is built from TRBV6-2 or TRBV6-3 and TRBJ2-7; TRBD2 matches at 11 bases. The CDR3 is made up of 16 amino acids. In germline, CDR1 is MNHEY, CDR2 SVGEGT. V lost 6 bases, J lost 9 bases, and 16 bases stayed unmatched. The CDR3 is CASSTPLFSGRVAQYF. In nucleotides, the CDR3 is TGTGCCAGCAGCACCCCCCTGTTTAGCGGGAGGGTAGCGCAGTACTTC.

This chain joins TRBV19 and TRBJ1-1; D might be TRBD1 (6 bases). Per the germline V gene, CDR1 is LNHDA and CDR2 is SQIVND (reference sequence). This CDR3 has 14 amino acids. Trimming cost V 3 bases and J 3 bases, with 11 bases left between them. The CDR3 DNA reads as TGTGCCAGTAGTATTTGGACAGTTGACACTGAAGCTTTCTTT. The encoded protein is CASSIWTVDTEAFF.

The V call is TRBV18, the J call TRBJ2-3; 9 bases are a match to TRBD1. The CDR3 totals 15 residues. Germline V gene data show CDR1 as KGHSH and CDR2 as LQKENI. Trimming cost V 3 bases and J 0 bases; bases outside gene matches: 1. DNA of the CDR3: TGTGCCAGCTCACCTGGACAGGGGAGCACAGATACGCAGTATTTT. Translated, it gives CASSPGQGSTDTQYF. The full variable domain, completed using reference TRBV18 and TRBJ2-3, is NAGVMQNPRHLVRRRGQEARLRCSPMKGHSHVYWYRQLPEEGLKFMVYLQKENIIDESGMPKERFSAEFPKEGPSILRIQQVVRGDSAAYFCASSPGQGSTDTQYFGPGTRLTVL.